The rows below give T cell receptor beta chains drawn from one sample of a study of T-cell memory formation after mild COVID-19. TCRdb re-analysed the 5' RACE reads in MiXCR, keeping a single row per CDR3 protein. The data show 110,000 to 150,000 distinct CDR3 sequences, 20% to 25% seen once. Source material: PBMCs or a T cell subset sorted from them (not recorded which). The receptors shown here come from an adult woman who had mild COVID-19 (a few samples of this study predate the infection). Cell type and time point are not known. CDR3s include the opening cysteine and the closing phenylalanine or tryptophan. The D gene is left open where the match is weak. Rows give clone size only sometimes, using once, few, many, or a class for an expanded clone.

clone_size	v_call	j_call	d_call	cdr3_length	cdr3_aa	cdr3_nt
few	TRBV20-1	TRBJ1-2	.	10	CSAPDYGYTF	TGCAGTGCTCCCGACTATGGCTACACCTTC
.	TRBV7-9	TRBJ2-2	.	14	CATFGYANTGELFF	TGTGCCACCTTCGGGTACGCGAACACCGGGGAGCTGTTTTTT
.	TRBV12-3/TRBV12-4	TRBJ1-1	.	11	CASVAGSEAFF	TGTGCCAGCGTCGCCGGGTCTGAAGCTTTCTTT
.	TRBV20-1	TRBJ1-6	.	15	CSASYPGLVNSPLHF	TGCAGTGCTAGTTACCCGGGGTTGGTTAATTCACCCCTCCACTTT
few	TRBV29-1	TRBJ2-7	TRBD2	15	CSVSGLAGGPYEQYF	TGCAGCGTTTCGGGACTAGCGGGGGGGCCCTACGAGCAGTACTTC
.	TRBV29-1	TRBJ2-6	.	12	CSAGTGANVLTF	TGCAGCGCAGGGACTGGGGCCAACGTCCTGACTTTC
.	TRBV4-1	TRBJ2-7	TRBD1	14	CASSPEDRAYEQYF	TGCGCCAGCAGCCCGGAGGACAGGGCCTACGAGCAGTACTTC
few	TRBV27	TRBJ1-2	.	13	CASSLWAGYGYTF	TGTGCCAGCAGTTTATGGGCCGGGTATGGCTACACCTTC
.	TRBV4-1	TRBJ1-2	.	15	CASSQETGPNYGYTF	TGCGCCAGCAGCCAAGAAACAGGACCTAACTATGGCTACACCTTC
.	TRBV4-1	TRBJ2-7	TRBD2	16	CASSQRAGGRFYEQYF	TGCGCCAGCAGCCAAAGGGCGGGGGGCAGGTTCTACGAGCAGTACTTC
.	TRBV7-3	TRBJ2-7	TRBD2	15	CASSMGVAGAYEQYF	TGTGCCAGCAGCATGGGCGTGGCGGGGGCCTACGAGCAGTACTTC
.	TRBV19	TRBJ2-3	.	14	CARSPRVSTDTQYF	TGTGCCCGTAGTCCGCGTGTTAGCACAGATACGCAGTATTTT
many	TRBV7-9	TRBJ2-3	TRBD2	17	CASSPPPGLAGGDTQYF	TGTGCCAGCAGCCCCCCGCCCGGACTAGCGGGAGGAGATACGCAGTATTTT
.	TRBV9	TRBJ2-2	.	21	CASSVAWTGDGNRVDTGELFF	TGTGCCAGCAGCGTAGCTTGGACCGGGGATGGGAACAGGGTTGACACCGGGGAGCTGTTTTTT
.	TRBV4-1	TRBJ2-7	.	14	CASSQEDAFYEQYF	TGCGCCAGCAGCCAAGAGGATGCATTCTACGAGCAGTACTTC
few	TRBV6-5	TRBJ2-1	TRBD1	17	CASSEQGPSSSYNEQFF	TGTGCCAGCAGTGAACAGGGGCCATCGAGCTCCTACAATGAGCAGTTCTTC
.	TRBV6-6	TRBJ2-1	TRBD1	15	CASSTGTGFYNEQFF	TGTGCCAGCAGTACCGGGACAGGGTTCTACAATGAGCAGTTCTTC
few	TRBV12-3/TRBV12-4	TRBJ2-1	.	17	CASSPRGVQSGPNEQFF	TGTGCCAGCAGCCCCCGGGGCGTACAGTCTGGCCCCAATGAGCAGTTCTTC
.	TRBV27	TRBJ1-5	.	14	CASSLGGGSQPQHF	TGTGCCAGCAGTTTAGGAGGGGGAAGTCAGCCCCAGCATTTT
.	TRBV13	TRBJ2-5	.	16	CASSLEGNLDGETQYF	TGTGCCAGCAGCTTAGAAGGCAATTTGGACGGTGAGACCCAGTACTTC
.	TRBV9	TRBJ2-7	TRBD1	14	CASSEGDRGYEQYF	TGTGCCAGCAGTGAAGGGGACAGGGGTTACGAGCAGTACTTC
few	TRBV5-6	TRBJ2-4	.	15	CASSLLYSPENIQYF	TGTGCCAGCAGCTTGTTGTACAGCCCGGAAAACATTCAGTACTTC
.	TRBV19	TRBJ2-6	.	15	CASSDRDSGANVLTF	TGTGCCAGTAGTGACCGGGACTCTGGGGCCAACGTCCTGACTTTC
.	TRBV7-9	TRBJ1-2	.	16	CASSLAPEGGTYGYTF	TGTGCCAGCAGCTTAGCGCCCGAGGGGGGAACCTATGGCTACACCTTC
.	TRBV5-1	TRBJ2-1	.	13	CASSLVEANEQFF	TGCGCCAGCAGCCTCGTCGAAGCCAATGAGCAGTTCTTC
.	TRBV5-1	TRBJ1-2	.	16	CASSLDSLNLNYGYTF	TGCGCCAGCAGCTTGGACAGCCTCAATCTTAACTATGGCTACACCTTC
few	TRBV7-9	TRBJ2-5	.	12	CASTRSGETQYF	TGTGCCAGCACCCGATCCGGAGAGACCCAGTACTTC
few	TRBV4-1	TRBJ2-7	.	13	CASSQGPPYEQYF	TGCGCCAGCAGCCAAGGCCCTCCGTACGAGCAGTACTTC
.	TRBV6-5	TRBJ1-6	TRBD1	16	CASSYGGQGLRSPLHF	TGTGCCAGCAGTTACGGTGGACAGGGGCTTCGTTCACCCCTCCACTTT
.	TRBV5-5	TRBJ2-1	TRBD1	18	CASSLPRAGGTSYNEQFF	TGTGCCAGCAGCTTGCCGAGGGCAGGGGGTACTTCCTACAATGAGCAGTTCTTC
.	TRBV7-9	TRBJ2-7	.	15	CASSQSGDASYEQYF	TGTGCCAGCAGCCAATCGGGGGATGCCTCCTACGAGCAGTACTTC
.	TRBV12-3/TRBV12-4	TRBJ2-7	.	12	CASSFISYEQYF	TGTGCCAGCAGTTTTATATCCTACGAGCAGTACTTC
.	TRBV2	TRBJ2-5	.	14	CASSERGYQETQYF	TGTGCCAGCAGTGAAAGGGGGTACCAAGAGACCCAGTACTTC
.	TRBV20-1	TRBJ2-3	.	15	CSARDGDWPADTQYF	TGCAGTGCTAGAGATGGGGACTGGCCCGCAGATACGCAGTATTTT
many	TRBV25-1	TRBJ2-7	.	15	CASSGPTRRGYEQYF	TGTGCCAGCAGTGGGCCTACGAGGCGGGGCTACGAGCAGTACTTC
few	TRBV7-8	TRBJ1-5	.	16	CASSLEPQGGRQPQHF	TGTGCCAGCAGCTTAGAACCCCAGGGAGGGAGGCAGCCCCAGCATTTT
few	TRBV5-1	TRBJ1-1	.	15	CASSLEDPGRTEAFF	TGCGCCAGCAGCTTGGAGGACCCGGGACGCACTGAAGCTTTCTTT
few	TRBV12-3/TRBV12-4	TRBJ1-1	.	13	CAIPQGWGTEAFF	TGTGCCATACCGCAGGGATGGGGCACTGAAGCTTTCTTT
few	TRBV5-6	TRBJ1-5	.	12	CASSHYSQPQHF	TGTGCCAGCAGCCATTACAGTCAGCCCCAGCATTTT
.	TRBV6-5	TRBJ2-1	TRBD2	17	CASSPHLAGMSYNEQFF	TGTGCCAGCAGTCCCCACCTAGCGGGAATGTCCTACAATGAGCAGTTCTTC
many	TRBV6-1	TRBJ1-2	TRBD1	15	CASSVPGTGGYGYTF	TGTGCCAGCAGTGTTCCTGGGACAGGGGGTTATGGCTACACCTTC
few	TRBV25-1	TRBJ1-5	TRBD1	15	CASSDWDRDNQPQHF	TGTGCCAGCAGTGATTGGGACAGGGACAATCAGCCCCAGCATTTT
.	TRBV20-1	TRBJ2-2	.	18	CSARAPGVGSASAGELFF	TGCAGTGCTAGAGCTCCCGGGGTTGGGAGCGCTAGTGCCGGGGAGCTGTTTTTT
few	TRBV5-6	TRBJ2-3	.	14	CASSLDWEPDTQYF	TGTGCCAGCAGCTTGGACTGGGAGCCGGATACGCAGTATTTT
.	TRBV24-1	TRBJ2-1	.	13	CATSDFGSDEQFF	TGTGCCACCAGTGATTTCGGAAGCGATGAGCAGTTCTTC
few	TRBV6-5	TRBJ1-1	TRBD1	14	CASSSGQGDTEAFF	TGTGCCAGCAGTTCGGGACAGGGGGACACTGAAGCTTTCTTT
.	TRBV6-1	TRBJ2-1	TRBD2	16	CASSEFGSGTFNEQFF	TGTGCCAGCAGTGAATTTGGTAGCGGGACCTTCAATGAGCAGTTCTTC
.	TRBV7-6	TRBJ1-2	TRBD1	15	CASSLGTGGRGGYTF	TGTGCCAGCAGCCTCGGGACAGGGGGACGAGGTGGCTACACCTTC